This T cell receptor beta chain was observed in a study of PD-1 blockade in classical Hodgkin lymphoma. CDR1 is LGHNA, CDR2 YNFKEQ, per germline. V dropped 4 bases and J dropped 3; count of bases not matched to a gene: 2. The CDR3 is 13 residues long. Noted time point: newly diagnosed, previously untreated cHL patient sample. This clone has only one observation. Measured with immunoSEQ multiplex PCR; TCRdb has only the in-frame clones, and not every one. This sample has over 60,000 clones; about 93% occur once, and the top ten carry about 2.6%. This chain links TRBV4-2 with TRBJ2-5; 7 bases are shared with TRBD2. Sequenced sample: peripheral blood mononuclear cells (PBMCs). The clonotype comes from a human donor with classical Hodgkin lymphoma. This CDR3 is CASSRREEETQYF. For the CDR3, the DNA is TGTGCCAGCAGCCGACGGGAGGAAGAGACCCAGTACTTC.